The next 27 T cell receptor beta chains were all read from a single sample in a study of follicular helper T cells after annual influenza vaccination. Generated by immunoSEQ multiplex PCR, the TCRdb table keeps only in-frame clones and is missing some. The sample carries 7,500 to 10,000 clones, roughly 80% recorded once. As for time point: 2014-2015 season, 7 days after vaccination. The sequenced sample was CXCR5+ CD38- circulating T follicular helper cells from blood, obtained 7 days after influenza vaccination. Subset noted: circulating Tfh, non-naive CD4+CXCR5+PD-1+ (ICOS+CD38+ or ICOS-CD38-). Receptors originate from an adult who received the influenza vaccine.

The chain joins TRBV9 to TRBJ2-7; D gene ambiguous. V was pared by 3 bases and J by 3 bases, with 10 bases between. Germline V gives CDR1 SGDLS, CDR2 YYNGEE. This CDR3 is built from 13 residues. CDR3 in amino acids: CASSEGVDYEQYF. The CDR3 region has the DNA TGTGCCAGCAGCGAGGGCGTTGACTACGAGCAGTACTTC.

In nucleotides, the CDR3 is TGCGCCAGCAGCCTCAAACATGCGGACACTGAAGCTTTCTTT. It specifies CASSLKHADTEAFF. The V and J genes are TRBV4-3 and TRBJ1-1; D remains unclear. The CDR3 is 14 amino acids. With 4 bases removed from V and 3 bases from J, the gap between germline ends came to 12 bases. CDR1 LGHNA and CDR2 YSLEER come from the germline V gene.

This chain connects TRBV6-5 to TRBJ1-5; no reliable D call. The CDR3 length is 13 residues. Per germline, CDR1 MNHEY and CDR2 SVGAGI. Trimming took 4 bases from V and 7 from J, leaving 11 bases between them. CDR3 nucleotides: TGTGCCAGCAGTTTGGCACCGGGACAGCCCCAGCATTTT. Encoded protein: CASSLAPGQPQHF.

The rearrangement joins TRBV28 to TRBJ2-4; tentatively, D is TRBD2 (6 bases). V was clipped by 2 bases and J by 16 bases, with 12 bases between them. Per germline, CDR1 MDHEN and CDR2 SYDVKM. There are 11 residues in the CDR3. This chain's CDR3 is CASSLTREVYF. Here the CDR3 DNA reads TGTGCCAGCAGTTTAACCAGGGAGGTTTACTTC. Variable domain in full (rest from reference TRBV28 and TRBJ2-4): DVKVTQSSRYLVKRTGEKVFLECVQDMDHENMFWYRQDPGLGLRLIYFSYDVKMKEKGDIPEGYSVSREKKERFSLILESASTNQTSMYLCASSLTREVYFGAGTRLSVL.

This clone turned up a few times. The chain employs TRBV28 and TRBJ1-2, with D unresolved. The germline CDR1 and CDR2 sequences are MDHEN and SYDVKM. This CDR3 has 10 amino acids. V gave up 5 bases and J gave up 4 bases, with 2 bases separating them. This CDR3 reads CASSLYGYTF. The CDR3 region has the DNA TGTGCCAGCAGTCTCTATGGCTACACCTTC.

Only one count was recorded for this clone. The rearrangement joins TRBV2 to TRBJ1-1; D is ambiguous. This CDR3 is 12 amino acids long. From germline, CDR1 is SNHLY and CDR2 FYNNEI. The V end lost 7 bases, the J end lost 4 bases, and 10 bases lay between the germline ends. The DNA for the CDR3 is TGTGCCAGCAATGACGGAGGCACTGAAGCTTTCTTT. This encodes CASNDGGTEAFF.

CDR3 DNA sequence: TGTGCCAGCTCTGCACGGGACGGAGGCACAGATACGCAGTATTTT. It translates to CASSARDGGTDTQYF. The rearrangement uses TRBV18 and TRBJ2-3, with D perhaps matching TRBD1 or TRBD2 (5 bases each). Per the germline V gene, CDR1 is KGHSH and CDR2 is LQKENI. V lost 6 bases and J lost 1, with 14 bases in between. CDR3 length equals 15 residues.

This clone was observed a few times. This chain links TRBV27 with TRBJ2-3; the D gene could be TRBD1 or TRBD2 (6 bases each). Trimming left V 4 bases short and J 3 bases short, with 29 bases between. This CDR3 spans 20 amino acids. Per the germline V gene, CDR1 is MNHEY and CDR2 is SMNVEV (reference sequence). CDR3 region: CASSWRAGDLVRVSTDTQYF. The CDR3 region has the DNA TGTGCCAGCAGTTGGAGAGCAGGGGACTTGGTCCGGGTTAGTACAGATACGCAGTATTTT.

The J gene is TRBJ1-5, the V gene TRBV6-6; 7 bases are shared with TRBD1. This CDR3 contains 15 residues. Germline V lookup: CDR1 MNHNY, CDR2 SVGAGI (reference sequence). Trimming at V came to 0 bases and at J to 3 bases, leaving 2 bases not matched to a gene. The CDR3 DNA reads as TGTGCCAGCAGTTACTCGACAGGGAACAATCAGCCCCAGCATTTT. Protein sequence: CASSYSTGNNQPQHF.

The rearrangement uses TRBV4-1 and TRBJ2-1; D unclear. CDR1 is MGHRA, CDR2 YSYEKL, per germline. The V and J ends lost 2 bases and 8 bases respectively, with 10 bases between them. The CDR3 sequence is 13 residues long. The CDR3 region is CASSQSHRDEQFF. The CDR3 DNA reads TGCGCCAGCAGCCAAAGCCATCGGGATGAGCAGTTCTTC.

V usage is TRBV2 and J usage is TRBJ2-7; no definite D call. Trimming removed 0 bases at V and 3 bases at J, with 12 bases between. The CDR3 is 15 residues long. Germline V gene data show CDR1 as SNHLY and CDR2 as FYNNEI. CDR3 nucleotide sequence: TGTGCCAGCAGTGAAGCGCTCTGGCGAAACTACGAGCAGTACTTC. Residues: CASSEALWRNYEQYF. Drawing the rest from reference TRBV2 and TRBJ2-7, the complete variable domain is EPEVTQTPSHQVTQMGQEVILRCVPISNHLYFYWYRQILGQKVEFLVSFYNNEISEKSEIFDDQFSVERPDGSNFTLKIRSTKLEDSAMYFCASSEALWRNYEQYFGPGTRLTVT.

The rearrangement links TRBV30 to TRBJ2-2; 13 bases agree with TRBD2. The CDR3 is made up of 16 amino acids. V trimming: 8 bases; J trimming: 2 bases; junction bases outside the gene matches: 8. Germline V lookup: CDR1 GTSNPN, CDR2 SVGIG (reference sequence). The CDR3 nucleotides are TGTGCCATGACTAGCGGGAGGTCCGGAAACACCGGGGAGCTGTTTTTT. It encodes CAMTSGRSGNTGELFF.

The chain combines TRBV5-1 with TRBJ2-3, with 11 bases identical to TRBD2. The CDR3 spans 15 residues. Trimming took 4 bases from V and 6 from J; bases not matched to a gene: 7. CDR1 SGHRS and CDR2 YFSETQ come from the germline V gene. The CDR3: CASSLGLAEIDTQYF. CDR3 DNA: TGCGCCAGCAGCCTGGGACTAGCGGAGATTGATACGCAGTATTTT.

CDR3 sequence: CASSPQRGGANTEAFF. The CDR3 nucleotides are TGTGCCAGCTCACCCCAAAGGGGGGGGGCGAACACTGAAGCTTTCTTT. The V and J genes are TRBV18 and TRBJ1-1; possibly TRBD1 for D (6 bases). V lost 3 bases to trimming and J lost 1 base, with 15 bases between them. Germline CDR1 is KGHSH and CDR2 is LQKENI. This CDR3 contains 16 residues.

The chain recombines TRBV7-9 with TRBJ1-1; TRBD1 agrees at 8 bases. The junction had 7 bases not matched to a gene; V was cut back by 5 bases and J by 5 bases. This CDR3 region has 14 residues. Germline CDR1 SEHNR, CDR2 FQNEAQ (reference sequence). The CDR3 region is CASSRLTGATEAFF. The DNA for the CDR3 is TGTGCCAGCAGCCGCTTGACAGGGGCGACTGAAGCTTTCTTT.

The genes are TRBV30 and TRBJ1-3; D is uncertain. The V gene's germline CDR1 is GTSNPN and CDR2 SVGIG (reference sequence). Deletions cut 4 bases from V and 9 bases from J, with 10 bases between. This CDR3 is 11 amino acids long. In DNA, the CDR3 is TGTGCCTGGAAGACGGGTACCACCATATATTTT. Its protein is CAWKTGTTIYF.

The V call is TRBV7-2, the J call TRBJ1-2; 9 nucleotides agree with TRBD1. The junction had 10 bases not matched to a gene; V was cut back by 4 bases and J by 7 bases. The CDR3 covers 15 residues. Per the germline V gene, CDR1 is SGHTA and CDR2 is FQGNSA. The CDR3 here is CASSSLPRQGGGYTF. The CDR3 DNA reads as TGTGCCAGCAGCTCTCTACCCCGACAGGGGGGTGGCTACACCTTC.

CDR3 loop: CSTGPAWGYTF. The CDR3 nucleotides are TGCAGCACCGGGCCAGCATGGGGCTACACCTTC. The V and J genes are TRBV20-1 and TRBJ1-2; D gene uncertain. Germline lookup yields CDR1 DFQATT and CDR2 SNEGSKA (reference sequence). There are 11 residues in the CDR3.

This sequence joins TRBV6-5 and TRBJ1-1; D unresolved. The V gene lost 2 bases and the J gene lost 8 bases, with 15 bases spanning the gap. Germline V lookup: CDR1 MNHEY, CDR2 SVGAGI. The length of the CDR3 is 14 residues. This CDR3 reads CASSYARNSQEAFF. In DNA, the CDR3 is TGTGCCAGCAGTTACGCACGCAACAGCCAAGAAGCTTTCTTT.

The J gene is TRBJ2-7, the V gene TRBV5-1, with 7 positions matching TRBD1. The junction had 10 bases not matched to a gene; V was cut back by 4 bases and J by 6 bases. Germline V gene data show CDR1 as SGHRS and CDR2 as YFSETQ. The CDR3 has 14 residues. Here the CDR3 reads CASSPDRVGSEQYF. CDR3 DNA: TGCGCCAGCAGCCCCGACAGGGTTGGATCCGAGCAGTACTTC.

The chain combines TRBV28 with TRBJ1-1; the D gene is possibly TRBD1 (6 bases). The CDR3 runs 13 residues. Trimming removed 6 bases from V and 4 bases from J, with 12 bases in between. The germline gives CDR1 MDHEN, CDR2 SYDVKM. As DNA, the CDR3 is TGTGCCAGCAGGCCGGGACATCGCACTGAAGCTTTCTTT. The encoded protein is CASRPGHRTEAFF. The variable domain in full, with the rest retrieved from reference TRBV28 and TRBJ1-1, is DVKVTQSSRYLVKRTGEKVFLECVQDMDHENMFWYRQDPGLGLRLIYFSYDVKMKEKGDIPEGYSVSREKKERFSLILESASTNQTSMYLCASRPGHRTEAFFGQGTRLTVV.

The J gene is TRBJ1-1, the V gene TRBV13; 9 nucleotides align to TRBD1. The CDR3 runs to 11 residues. The germline V gene encodes CDR1 PRHDT and CDR2 FYEKMQ (reference sequence). The junction had 2 bases not matched to a gene; V was cut back by 4 bases and J by 11 bases. CDR3 protein: CASSSQGAAFF. The CDR3 DNA reads as TGTGCCAGCAGCTCACAGGGGGCGGCTTTCTTT. Full variable domain (missing parts from reference TRBV13 and TRBJ1-1): AAGVIQSPRHLIKEKRETATLKCYPIPRHDTVYWYQQGPGQDPQFLISFYEKMQSDKGSIPDRFSAQQFSDYHSELNMSSLELGDSALYFCASSSQGAAFFGQGTRLTVV.

V usage is TRBV28 and J usage is TRBJ2-1, with a weak D call TRBD2 (6 bases). Per germline, CDR1 MDHEN and CDR2 SYDVKM. This CDR3 is 12 amino acids long. V was shortened by 7 bases and J by 11 bases, with 15 bases between the two germline ends. The CDR3 coding sequence is TGTGCCAGCACCTCGGAGGGTCGAAAGCAGTTCTTC. Its protein product is CASTSEGRKQFF.

CDR3 DNA: TGTGCCAGCAGTTCAGCGGGAGATAGCAATGAGCAGTTCTTC. Translation gives CASSSAGDSNEQFF. The chain couples TRBV28 to TRBJ2-1; 8 bases line up with TRBD2. CDR3 size: 14 residues. Germline loops: CDR1 MDHEN, CDR2 SYDVKM. V gave up 4 bases and J gave up 6 bases; unmatched junction bases: 5.

The DNA of the CDR3 is TGTGCCAGCAGTGTGGCAGAAAACATTCAGTACTTC. Translated, it gives CASSVAENIQYF. The chain combines TRBV2 with TRBJ2-4; D remains unclear. The CDR3 totals 12 residues. The germline V and J ends were trimmed by 4 bases and 5 bases, with 6 bases remaining between them. Germline V gene sequence: CDR1 SNHLY, CDR2 FYNNEI.

For the CDR3, the DNA is TGTGCCAGCAGCACCCAAGCGCCTAGCGGTCCCAGGAAAGATACGCAGTATTTT. This translates into CASSTQAPSGPRKDTQYF. The V and J genes are TRBV4-2 and TRBJ2-3; 7 bases are shared with TRBD2. The trim removed 5 bases at V and 5 bases at J, leaving 19 bases unmatched. The CDR3 runs to 18 residues. Germline V lookup: CDR1 LGHNA, CDR2 YNFKEQ.

The CDR3 DNA sequence: TGTGCCAGTAGCCCTGGGCCCGGGGATGGTGAAAAACTGTTTTTT. Residues: CASSPGPGDGEKLFF. The chain combines TRBV19 with TRBJ1-4; D remains ambiguous. The CDR3 runs to 15 residues. With 6 bases removed from V and 7 bases from J, the gap between germline ends came to 18 bases. The germline CDR1 and CDR2 sequences are LNHDA and SQIVND (reference sequence).